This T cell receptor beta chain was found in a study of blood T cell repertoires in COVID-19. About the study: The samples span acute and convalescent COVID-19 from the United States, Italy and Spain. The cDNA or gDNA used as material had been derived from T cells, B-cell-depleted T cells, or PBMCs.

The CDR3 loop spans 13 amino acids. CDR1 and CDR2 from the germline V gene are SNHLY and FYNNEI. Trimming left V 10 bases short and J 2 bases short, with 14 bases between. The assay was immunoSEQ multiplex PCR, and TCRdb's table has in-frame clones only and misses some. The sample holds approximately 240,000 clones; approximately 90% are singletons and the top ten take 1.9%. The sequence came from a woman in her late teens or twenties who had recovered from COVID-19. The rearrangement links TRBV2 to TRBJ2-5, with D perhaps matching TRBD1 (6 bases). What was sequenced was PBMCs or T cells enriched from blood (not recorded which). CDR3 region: CAIARTVQETQYF. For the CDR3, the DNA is TGTGCCATCGCTAGGACAGTTCAAGAGACCCAGTACTTC.